The next 10 T cell receptor beta chains were all read from a single sample in a study of OX40 agonist ivuxolimab in advanced cancers. Sequenced by immunoSEQ multiplex PCR; TCRdb stores in-frame clones only, minus some. The sample lists about 53,000 clones; about 88% were seen once. The sample consisted of CD4+ or CD8+ T cells sorted from blood, taken in a trial of the OX40 agonist ivuxolimab. These receptors originate from an adult with an advanced solid tumor such as melanoma, head and neck, liver or kidney cancer.

The J gene is TRBJ2-5, the V gene TRBV28, with unresolved D. The CDR3 runs 13 residues. Per germline, CDR1 MDHEN and CDR2 SYDVKM. V was cut by 8 bases and J by 5 bases, with 15 bases left in between. This CDR3 is CASRATGRETQYF. In nucleotides, the CDR3 is TGTGCCAGCCGGGCAACGGGTCGGGAGACCCAGTACTTC.

V and J are TRBV6-1 and TRBJ1-5; D is ambiguous. Trimming cost V 2 bases and J 5 bases, with 16 bases left between them. Germline V gene lookup returns CDR1 MNHNS and CDR2 SASEGT. The CDR3 spans 16 residues. CDR3 in amino acids: CASSETELSGDQPQHF. The CDR3 nucleotides read TGTGCCAGCAGTGAAACGGAACTGTCGGGAGATCAGCCCCAGCATTTT.

The chain uses TRBV18 and TRBJ2-7; D possibly corresponds to TRBD2 (5 bases). From germline, CDR1 is KGHSH and CDR2 LQKENI. V lost 6 bases, J lost 7 bases, and 19 bases lay in between. The CDR3 runs to 14 residues. This CDR3 reads CASSTRSTGKEQYF. CDR3 in DNA: TGTGCCAGCTCCACTAGAAGCACCGGGAAGGAGCAGTACTTC.

This chain joins TRBV10-2 and TRBJ2-1; perhaps TRBD2 as D (5 bases). The CDR3 is 14 amino acids. V gave up 9 bases and J gave up 0 bases, with 12 bases separating them. CDR1 is WSHSY and CDR2 is SAAADI in the germline V gene. This CDR3 reads CASQRIDSYNEQFF. The CDR3 nucleotides read TGCGCCAGTCAGCGGATTGACTCCTACAATGAGCAGTTCTTC.

This chain links TRBV7-3 with TRBJ2-3; no clear D gene. V shed 3 bases and J shed 1 base, with 5 bases lying between them. Germline assignment: CDR1 SGHTA and CDR2 FQGTGA. The CDR3 totals 13 residues. The CDR3 region has the DNA TGTGCCAGCAGCTTTTCCCGCACAGATACGCAGTATTTT. This encodes CASSFSRTDTQYF.

The genes are TRBV5-4 and TRBJ2-3, with 7 bases matching TRBD2. The CDR3 runs 17 residues. J was trimmed by 1 base and V by 2 bases; bases with no gene match: 10. Looked up from germline, CDR1 is SGHNT and CDR2 is YYREEE (reference sequence). The CDR3 sequence: CASSFPSGRRGTDTQYF. CDR3 bases: TGTGCCAGCAGCTTTCCTAGCGGCCGGCGGGGCACAGATACGCAGTATTTT.

Only a few counts were recorded for this clone. CDR3 residues: CAWSFNRGYTDTQYF. DNA of the CDR3: TGTGCCTGGAGTTTCAACAGGGGATACACAGATACGCAGTATTTT. This chain links TRBV30 with TRBJ2-3; 7 positions agree with TRBD1. The CDR3 contains 15 residues. V lost 2 bases, J lost 2 bases, and 7 bases stayed unmatched. Germline CDR1 reads GTSNPN; CDR2 reads SVGIG (reference sequence). The entire variable domain, with the rest obtained from reference TRBV30 and TRBJ2-3, is as follows: SQTIHQWPATLVQPVGSPLSLECTVEGTSNPNLYWYRQAAGRGLQLLFYSVGIGQISSEVPQNLSASRPQDRQFILSSKKLLLSDSGFYLCAWSFNRGYTDTQYFGPGTRLTVL.

J is TRBJ1-4 and V is TRBV6-1; D gene uncertain. Germline V gene data show CDR1 as MNHNS and CDR2 as SASEGT. This CDR3 is built from 13 residues. The V gene lost 4 bases and the J gene lost 7 bases, with 10 bases spanning the gap. CDR3 in DNA: TGTGCCAGCAGTGTCGAAGATGGTGAAAAACTGTTTTTT. Protein sequence: CASSVEDGEKLFF.

The chain links TRBV7-3 to TRBJ2-2; D is ambiguous. The germline CDR1 and CDR2 sequences are SGHTA and FQGTGA. The CDR3 sequence is 14 residues long. V gave up 1 base and J gave up 2 bases, with 5 bases separating them. The CDR3, as DNA: TGTGCCAGCAGCTTAAGGCTTAACACCGGGGAGCTGTTTTTT. It translates to CASSLRLNTGELFF.

The J gene is TRBJ2-7, the V gene TRBV5-6; D may be TRBD2 (5 bases). Germline V gene data show CDR1 as SGHDT and CDR2 as YYEEEE. CDR3 length: 13 residues. Trimming pared 0 bases from V and 6 bases from J, leaving 10 bases between. CDR3 coding DNA: TGTGCCAGCAGCTTGGACAGAGCGGCCGAGCAGTACTTC. This encodes CASSLDRAAEQYF.